These T cell receptor beta chains were read from a single sample in a study of T cells in Graves' hyperthyroidism and ophthalmopathy. Each CDR3 protein gets one entry after TCRdb re-called the multiplex PCR reads with MiXCR. The sample has about 740,000 distinct CDR3 sequences, around 15% seen once; the top ten hold about a tenth. Sequencing was done on a sample of blood. The receptor set was obtained from a woman aged 18 to 35 with Graves' hyperthyroidism. Each CDR3 is given with its conserved first and last residue. A D gene is named only where the DNA matches it firmly. The size entry is marked missing in some rows and otherwise reads once, few, many or a size class.

V gene: TRBV10-1
J gene: TRBJ1-2
clone size: .
D gene: .
CDR3 protein: CASSESTGKLYYGYTF
CDR3 DNA: TGCGCCAGCAGTGAGTCTACAGGGAAACTTTACTATGGCTACACCTTC

V gene: TRBV6-2/TRBV6-3
J gene: TRBJ2-3
clone size: many
D gene: TRBD1
CDR3 protein: CASSTRGQDTQYF
CDR3 DNA: TGTGCCAGCAGCACCAGGGGGCAAGATACGCAGTATTTT

V gene: TRBV11-2
J gene: TRBJ2-7
clone size: many
D gene: TRBD2
CDR3 protein: CASSGLAGDNEQYF
CDR3 DNA: TGTGCCAGCAGCGGCTTAGCGGGAGACAACGAGCAGTACTTC

V gene: TRBV7-9
J gene: TRBJ2-6
clone size: few
D gene: .
CDR3 protein: CASSLGQVGGANVLTF
CDR3 DNA: TGTGCCAGCAGCTTGGGGCAGGTCGGTGGGGCCAACGTCCTGACTTTC

V gene: TRBV7-9
J gene: TRBJ1-1
clone size: many
D gene: .
CDR3 protein: CASSLKAWNTEAFF
CDR3 DNA: TGTGCCAGCAGCTTAAAGGCCTGGAACACTGAAGCTTTCTTT

V gene: TRBV6-5
J gene: TRBJ1-3
clone size: few
D gene: .
CDR3 protein: CASSYSDPATADF
CDR3 DNA: TGTGCCAGCAGCTATTCAGACCCGGCGACAGCCGATTTT

V gene: TRBV18
J gene: TRBJ2-2
clone size: .
D gene: .
CDR3 protein: CASSPAVVTNTGELFF
CDR3 DNA: TGTGCCAGCTCACCCGCCGTGGTGACGAACACCGGGGAGCTGTTTTTT

V gene: TRBV6-1
J gene: TRBJ2-1
clone size: .
D gene: .
CDR3 protein: CAGSEAGRSEQFF
CDR3 DNA: TGTGCCGGCAGTGAAGCGGGTCGAAGTGAGCAGTTCTTC

V gene: TRBV18
J gene: TRBJ1-1
clone size: many
D gene: .
CDR3 protein: CASSPPYSSNTEAFF
CDR3 DNA: TGTGCCAGCTCACCACCGTACAGCAGTAACACTGAAGCTTTCTTT

V gene: TRBV18
J gene: TRBJ2-6
clone size: few
D gene: .
CDR3 protein: CASSPAQGNSGANVLTF
CDR3 DNA: TGTGCCAGCTCACCTGCCCAGGGCAACTCTGGGGCCAACGTCCTGACTTTC

V gene: TRBV24-1
J gene: TRBJ1-5
clone size: many
D gene: .
CDR3 protein: CATSDPGSTASQPQHF
CDR3 DNA: TGTGCCACCAGTGATCCGGGATCTACTGCGAGTCAGCCCCAGCATTTT

V gene: TRBV9
J gene: TRBJ2-1
clone size: .
D gene: .
CDR3 protein: CASSPPTYSYNEQFF
CDR3 DNA: TGTGCCAGCAGCCCACCTACCTACTCCTACAATGAGCAGTTCTTC

V gene: TRBV10-3
J gene: TRBJ2-3
clone size: many
D gene: .
CDR3 protein: CAISDTQGGDTQYF
CDR3 DNA: TGTGCCATCAGTGATACACAGGGCGGGGATACGCAGTATTTT

V gene: TRBV29-1
J gene: TRBJ2-1
clone size: few
D gene: .
CDR3 protein: CSTQLADNEQFF
CDR3 DNA: TGCAGCACCCAATTAGCGGACAATGAGCAGTTCTTC

V gene: TRBV10-1
J gene: TRBJ2-1
clone size: many
D gene: TRBD2
CDR3 protein: CASSRSGTSGNEQFF
CDR3 DNA: TGCGCCAGCAGTCGGAGCGGGACGTCGGGCAATGAGCAGTTCTTC

V gene: TRBV11-2
J gene: TRBJ2-1
clone size: many
D gene: TRBD2
CDR3 protein: CASSLGLAGAYEQFF
CDR3 DNA: TGTGCCAGCAGCCTCGGACTAGCGGGAGCATATGAGCAGTTCTTC

V gene: TRBV28
J gene: TRBJ2-7
clone size: .
D gene: .
CDR3 protein: CASKESGTPYEQYF
CDR3 DNA: TGTGCCAGCAAGGAATCAGGGACTCCCTACGAGCAGTACTTC

V gene: TRBV5-1
J gene: TRBJ2-7
clone size: few
D gene: .
CDR3 protein: CASSLVDRHEQYF
CDR3 DNA: TGCGCCAGCAGCCTCGTGGACCGACACGAGCAGTACTTC

V gene: TRBV20-1
J gene: TRBJ1-1
clone size: many
D gene: .
CDR3 protein: CSAAKRTEAFF
CDR3 DNA: TGCAGTGCCGCAAAGAGGACTGAAGCTTTCTTT

V gene: TRBV28
J gene: TRBJ1-6
clone size: many
D gene: TRBD1
CDR3 protein: CASSRRTGTNSPLHF
CDR3 DNA: TGTGCCAGCAGTCGACGGACAGGGACTAATTCACCCCTCCACTTT

V gene: TRBV20-1
J gene: TRBJ1-4
clone size: few
D gene: TRBD1
CDR3 protein: CSAVTGGAEKLFF
CDR3 DNA: TGCAGTGCTGTAACAGGGGGGGCTGAAAAACTGTTTTTT

V gene: TRBV3-1
J gene: TRBJ2-1
clone size: many
D gene: .
CDR3 protein: CASSHRDNEQFF
CDR3 DNA: TGTGCCAGCAGCCACAGGGACAATGAGCAGTTCTTC

V gene: TRBV10-2
J gene: TRBJ2-7
clone size: many
D gene: .
CDR3 protein: CASSDSRGGYEQYF
CDR3 DNA: TGCGCCAGCAGTGATTCCAGGGGGGGGTACGAGCAGTACTTC

V gene: TRBV6-1
J gene: TRBJ1-1
clone size: many
D gene: .
CDR3 protein: CASSEGQPNTEAFF
CDR3 DNA: TGTGCCAGCAGTGAGGGACAACCGAACACTGAAGCTTTCTTT

V gene: TRBV3-1
J gene: TRBJ1-1
clone size: many
D gene: TRBD1
CDR3 protein: CASSRTGQGKTEAFF
CDR3 DNA: TGTGCCAGCAGTCGAACGGGACAGGGGAAAACTGAAGCTTTCTTT

V gene: TRBV10-3
J gene: TRBJ2-7
clone size: .
D gene: TRBD1
CDR3 protein: CAISDPWTGGLEQYF
CDR3 DNA: TGTGCCATCAGTGACCCCTGGACAGGGGGGCTCGAGCAGTACTTC

V gene: TRBV29-1
J gene: TRBJ2-7
clone size: .
D gene: .
CDR3 protein: CSAGDKDEQYF
CDR3 DNA: TGCAGCGCTGGGGACAAAGACGAGCAGTACTTC

V gene: TRBV27
J gene: TRBJ2-3
clone size: .
D gene: .
CDR3 protein: CASSDVLGTDTQYF
CDR3 DNA: TGTGCCAGCAGCGACGTGTTAGGCACAGATACGCAGTATTTT

V gene: TRBV24-1
J gene: TRBJ2-7
clone size: .
D gene: .
CDR3 protein: CATESEGYVQYF
CDR3 DNA: TGTGCCACCGAATCCGAAGGCTACGTGCAGTACTTC

V gene: TRBV7-7
J gene: TRBJ2-1
clone size: many
D gene: TRBD2
CDR3 protein: CASSLVTSGRSSYNEQFF
CDR3 DNA: TGTGCTAGCAGCTTAGTCACTAGCGGGAGGAGCTCCTACAATGAGCAGTTCTTC

V gene: TRBV19
J gene: TRBJ1-4
clone size: .
D gene: .
CDR3 protein: CASSMYRTEKLFF
CDR3 DNA: TGTGCCAGTAGTATGTACAGGACAGAAAAACTGTTTTTT

V gene: TRBV12-3/TRBV12-4
J gene: TRBJ1-4
clone size: many
D gene: .
CDR3 protein: CASSQGRINEKLFF
CDR3 DNA: TGTGCCAGCAGTCAAGGACGGATTAATGAAAAACTGTTTTTT

V gene: TRBV14
J gene: TRBJ1-1
clone size: .
D gene: .
CDR3 protein: CASSQWGGGPYKNTEAFF
CDR3 DNA: TGTGCCAGCAGCCAATGGGGGGGGGGCCCCTACAAGAACACTGAAGCTTTCTTT

V gene: TRBV5-5
J gene: TRBJ1-2
clone size: many
D gene: .
CDR3 protein: CASSPRDTGYGYTF
CDR3 DNA: TGTGCCAGCAGCCCCCGGGACACAGGCTATGGCTACACCTTC

V gene: TRBV18
J gene: TRBJ2-3
clone size: many
D gene: .
CDR3 protein: CASSLQMGGSDTQYF
CDR3 DNA: TGTGCCAGCTCACTACAAATGGGGGGTTCAGATACGCAGTATTTT

V gene: TRBV7-8
J gene: TRBJ2-1
clone size: many
D gene: .
CDR3 protein: CASSLRPADYYNEQFF
CDR3 DNA: TGTGCCAGCAGCTTACGGCCGGCGGACTACTACAATGAGCAGTTCTTC

V gene: TRBV7-2
J gene: TRBJ1-3
clone size: .
D gene: .
CDR3 protein: CASSLPRPHTIYF
CDR3 DNA: TGTGCCAGCAGCTTACCACGCCCTCACACCATATATTTT

V gene: TRBV7-2
J gene: TRBJ1-1
clone size: few
D gene: .
CDR3 protein: CASSLNPLNTEAFF
CDR3 DNA: TGTGCCAGCAGCCTTAACCCACTGAACACTGAAGCTTTCTTT

V gene: TRBV12-3/TRBV12-4
J gene: TRBJ2-1
clone size: few
D gene: .
CDR3 protein: CASSLEGGVSYNEQFF
CDR3 DNA: TGTGCCAGCAGTTTAGAGGGCGGGGTCTCCTACAATGAGCAGTTCTTC

V gene: TRBV6-1
J gene: TRBJ2-2
clone size: .
D gene: .
CDR3 protein: CASSDPARTGELFF
CDR3 DNA: TGTGCCAGCAGTGACCCCGCTCGGACCGGGGAGCTGTTTTTT

V gene: TRBV12-3/TRBV12-4
J gene: TRBJ2-7
clone size: .
D gene: .
CDR3 protein: CASSFEGDYEQYF
CDR3 DNA: TGTGCCAGCAGTTTCGAGGGGGACTACGAGCAGTACTTC

V gene: TRBV6-5
J gene: TRBJ2-7
clone size: many
D gene: .
CDR3 protein: CASSYSKITDLPYEQYF
CDR3 DNA: TGTGCCAGCAGTTACTCGAAAATTACAGATCTTCCCTACGAGCAGTACTTC

V gene: TRBV9
J gene: TRBJ2-7
clone size: .
D gene: TRBD2
CDR3 protein: CASSVGLAGPRSEQYF
CDR3 DNA: TGTGCCAGCAGCGTGGGGCTAGCGGGACCTCGCAGCGAGCAGTACTTC

V gene: TRBV19
J gene: TRBJ1-1
clone size: .
D gene: TRBD1
CDR3 protein: CASSHGTGGLNTEAFF
CDR3 DNA: TGTGCCAGTAGCCACGGGACAGGGGGATTGAACACTGAAGCTTTCTTT

V gene: TRBV11-2
J gene: TRBJ2-2
clone size: many
D gene: .
CDR3 protein: CASSLPILGVDTGELFF
CDR3 DNA: TGTGCCAGCAGCTTACCCATCCTAGGAGTCGACACCGGGGAGCTGTTTTTT

V gene: TRBV4-3
J gene: TRBJ2-5
clone size: .
D gene: .
CDR3 protein: CASSQDRSGYETQYF
CDR3 DNA: TGCGCCAGCAGCCAAGATCGATCAGGGTACGAGACCCAGTACTTC

V gene: TRBV20-1
J gene: TRBJ2-1
clone size: many
D gene: TRBD2
CDR3 protein: CSLSGSLNEQFF
CDR3 DNA: TGCAGCCTTAGCGGGAGCCTCAATGAGCAGTTCTTC

V gene: TRBV10-3
J gene: TRBJ2-1
clone size: few
D gene: .
CDR3 protein: CAISAMGNEQFF
CDR3 DNA: TGTGCCATCAGTGCGATGGGCAATGAGCAGTTCTTC

V gene: TRBV7-9
J gene: TRBJ2-5
clone size: many
D gene: TRBD2
CDR3 protein: CASSWGLAGGVGETQYF
CDR3 DNA: TGTGCCAGCAGCTGGGGACTAGCGGGAGGGGTCGGAGAGACCCAGTACTTC

V gene: TRBV11-3
J gene: TRBJ1-3
clone size: many
D gene: TRBD1
CDR3 protein: CASSFTGGNTIYF
CDR3 DNA: TGTGCCAGCAGTTTTACAGGGGGCAACACCATATATTTT

V gene: TRBV19
J gene: TRBJ2-7
clone size: few
D gene: .
CDR3 protein: CASSMYGGYEQYF
CDR3 DNA: TGTGCCAGTAGTATGTACGGCGGCTACGAGCAGTACTTC

V gene: TRBV12-3/TRBV12-4
J gene: TRBJ1-2
clone size: many
D gene: .
CDR3 protein: CASSPRTPLGGYTF
CDR3 DNA: TGTGCCAGCAGTCCCAGGACTCCCTTAGGTGGCTACACCTTC

V gene: TRBV3-1
J gene: TRBJ2-1
clone size: many
D gene: .
CDR3 protein: CASSRVAAANEQFF
CDR3 DNA: TGTGCCAGCAGCCGCGTGGCGGCCGCCAATGAGCAGTTCTTC

V gene: TRBV4-1
J gene: TRBJ2-7
clone size: few
D gene: TRBD1
CDR3 protein: CASSGQGERATYEQYF
CDR3 DNA: TGCGCCAGCAGCGGACAGGGGGAGCGGGCCACCTACGAGCAGTACTTC

V gene: TRBV20-1
J gene: TRBJ1-1
clone size: many
D gene: .
CDR3 protein: CSARAGIEAFF
CDR3 DNA: TGCAGTGCTAGAGCGGGGATCGAAGCTTTCTTT

V gene: TRBV27
J gene: TRBJ2-5
clone size: many
D gene: TRBD2
CDR3 protein: CASRLLAGGGYQETQYF
CDR3 DNA: TGTGCCAGCAGGCTACTAGCGGGAGGGGGGTACCAAGAGACCCAGTACTTC

V gene: TRBV18
J gene: TRBJ1-4
clone size: many
D gene: .
CDR3 protein: CASSPQGTNEKLFF
CDR3 DNA: TGTGCCAGCTCACCACAGGGAACTAATGAAAAACTGTTTTTT

V gene: TRBV20-1
J gene: TRBJ1-1
clone size: many
D gene: .
CDR3 protein: CSAKVGSPHTEAFF
CDR3 DNA: TGCAGTGCCAAAGTGGGCTCCCCGCACACTGAAGCTTTCTTT